These 24 T cell receptor beta chains share one sample of origin, sequenced in a study of CD8 T cells in ankylosing spondylitis listed by TCRdb under 2017. The study at large found these results: Blood from ankylosing spondylitis patients appeared to be characterized by a TCR beta motif made up of under 10 highly homologous amino acid variants.

The library came from 5' RACE. Sequencing took place on an Illumina HiSeq 2500. TCRdb reprocessed the public reads (quality trimming at Q25 with fastp, clone calling with MiXCR) and kept in-frame beta chains. Rows matching on CDR3 protein sequence are summarized as one entry with the most common DNA and genes. This sample is represented by roughly 490,000 distinct CDR3 sequences; 5.3% of them were singletons. Around 3.5% of the sample lies in the top ten. These TCRs' antigens remain unknown. Sequenced sample: blood, either unsorted or a sorted T cell fraction (not recorded which). The receptors shown here come from a male donor with ankylosing spondylitis.

This clonotype was counted at least ten times. The chain links TRBV5-1 to TRBJ2-1; the match to TRBD2 covers 12 bases. Germline V gene lookup returns CDR1 SGHRS and CDR2 YFSETQ. The CDR3 contains 16 residues. The V segment lost 4 bases and the J segment 7 bases; nucleotides outside the gene matches: 9. The CDR3 DNA sequence: TGCGCCAGCAGCCAATCGAGACTAGCGGGAGCGAATGAGCAGTTCTTC. This encodes CASSQSRLAGANEQFF.

The table lists this clonotype with many counts. The gene calls are TRBV27 and TRBJ2-7; D uncertain. The CDR3 length is 14 residues. Germline-derived CDR1 and CDR2 are MNHEY and SMNVEV (reference sequence). Between the trimmed V and J ends, which lost 7 bases and 2 bases, there was a span of 15 bases. The CDR3, as DNA: TGTGCCAGCACCCCCTTGGACCGACCCTACGAGCAGTACTTC. Translating gives CASTPLDRPYEQYF.

This clonotype came up many times. The gene calls are TRBV12-3 or TRBV12-4 and TRBJ2-3, with 14 bases that match TRBD2. This CDR3 is built from 16 residues. The V and J ends lost 5 bases and 7 bases, in that order; junction bases with no gene match: 8. The CDR3 bases are TGTGCCAGCAGTGGCCGACTAGCGGGGGGGCAGAATACGCAGTATTTT. It encodes CASSGRLAGGQNTQYF.

This clonotype was seen at least ten times. The rearrangement links TRBV28 to TRBJ2-5; D unresolved. The CDR3 runs 13 residues. The V and J ends lost 1 base and 6 bases respectively, with 9 bases between them. The germline gives CDR1 MDHEN, CDR2 SYDVKM. The CDR3 DNA is TGTGCCAGCAGTTTATTCGGTCCCAAGACCCAGTACTTC. Its translation: CASSLFGPKTQYF.

The chain links TRBV7-8 to TRBJ1-2; no reliable D call. With 2 bases removed from V and 8 bases from J, the gap between germline ends came to 6 bases. The CDR3 runs to 11 residues. The germline gives CDR1 SGHVS, CDR2 FQNEAQ. The CDR3 bases are TGTGCCAGCAGCTTAATCCAGGGCTACACCTTC. Encoded protein: CASSLIQGYTF. The variable domain in full, with the rest retrieved from reference TRBV7-8 and TRBJ1-2, is GAGVSQSPRYKVAKRGQDVALRCDPISGHVSLFWYQQALGQGPEFLTYFQNEAQLDKSGLPSDRFFAERPEGSVSTLKIQRTQQEDSAVYLCASSLIQGYTFGSGTRLTVV.

This clonotype was found many times. This sequence joins TRBV20-1 and TRBJ1-5; D is undetermined. Germline V CDR1 and CDR2: DFQATT, SNEGSKA (reference sequence). Trimming cost V 0 bases and J 3 bases, with 6 bases left between them. This CDR3 comprises 13 residues. CDR3 DNA: TGCAGTGCTAGAGAGGCCCCCAATCAGCCCCAGCATTTT. Its translation: CSAREAPNQPQHF.

This clonotype was counted many times. This chain joins TRBV6-5 and TRBJ2-3; D is undetermined. The CDR3 is 14 residues long. The V and J ends lost 2 bases and 1 base respectively, with 7 bases between them. Germline V gene data show CDR1 as MNHEY and CDR2 as SVGAGI. CDR3 in DNA: TGTGCCAGCAGTTACGGCAGCCGCACAGATACGCAGTATTTT. Protein product: CASSYGSRTDTQYF.

This clonotype has at least ten counts. This rearrangement joins TRBV5-5 to TRBJ1-5, with D possibly being TRBD1 (6 bases). Looked up from germline, CDR1 is SGHKS and CDR2 is YYEKEE (reference sequence). Trimming left V 5 bases short and J 5 bases short, with 14 bases between. This CDR3 contains 14 residues. The CDR3 loop reads CASSREGGYQPQHF. For the CDR3, the DNA is TGTGCCAGCAGTCGGGAAGGGGGGTATCAGCCCCAGCATTTT.

This clonotype was detected only a few times. The rearrangement links TRBV7-2 to TRBJ2-5, with TRBD2 as a possible D gene (5 bases). Germline loops: CDR1 SGHTA, CDR2 FQGNSA. This CDR3 is 13 amino acids long. V gave up 5 bases and J gave up 6 bases, with 13 bases separating them. The DNA for the CDR3 is TGTGCCAGCAGCCCGGCCCGGGGAAAGACCCAGTACTTC. As protein: CASSPARGKTQYF.

Ten or more counts support this clonotype. This chain connects TRBV29-1 to TRBJ2-1, with D hard to call. V lost 2 bases and J lost 4, with 12 bases in between. CDR1 is SQVTM and CDR2 is ANQGSEA in the germline V gene. CDR3 length equals 14 residues. The CDR3 loop reads CSVEPPDNYNEQFF. The DNA for the CDR3 is TGCAGCGTTGAACCTCCGGATAATTACAATGAGCAGTTCTTC.

This clonotype was counted many times. The rearrangement uses TRBV20-1 and TRBJ1-1, with no clear D. The CDR3 has 14 residues. Deletions cut 3 bases from V and 6 bases from J, with 17 bases between. CDR1 and CDR2 (germline): DFQATT, SNEGSKA (reference sequence). This CDR3 is CSARSSVKHSEAFF. The CDR3 coding sequence is TGCAGTGCTAGGTCCTCCGTAAAACATTCTGAAGCTTTCTTT.

This clonotype was observed at least ten times. The rearrangement uses TRBV10-3 and TRBJ2-2, with TRBD1 as a possible D gene (7 bases). The CDR3 runs 15 residues. With 2 bases removed from V and 5 bases from J, the gap between germline ends came to 12 bases. Per the germline V gene, CDR1 is ENHRY and CDR2 is SYGVKD. The CDR3 DNA reads as TGTGCCATCAGTGAGGCGGGACAGAGAACCGGGGAGCTGTTTTTT. This translates into CAISEAGQRTGELFF.

This clonotype was observed at least ten times. V gene TRBV20-1 combines with J gene TRBJ2-2; TRBD2 matches 9 bases. The V and J ends lost 0 bases and 7 bases, in that order; junction bases with no gene match: 6. Germline V CDR1 and CDR2: DFQATT, SNEGSKA (reference sequence). The CDR3 has 15 residues. The CDR3 DNA is TGCAGTGCTAGAGATATGGGACTAGCTGTCGGGGAGCTGTTTTTT. Translating it yields CSARDMGLAVGELFF.

This clonotype was recorded many times. The chain couples TRBV6-1 to TRBJ2-5; 7 bases match TRBD2. The V gene end was trimmed by 6 bases and the J gene end by 9 bases; junction bases not matched to a gene: 10. Germline CDR1 is MNHNS and CDR2 is SASEGT. The CDR3 is 13 amino acids. CDR3 DNA: TGTGCCAGCAGGATACTAGCGATGGGGGCCCAGTACTTC. It yields the protein CASRILAMGAQYF.

This clonotype was observed many times. This chain uses TRBV20-1 with TRBJ2-7; no definite D call. The germline V gene encodes CDR1 DFQATT and CDR2 SNEGSKA (reference sequence). Trimming took 6 bases from V and 5 from J, leaving 17 bases between them. The CDR3 spans 13 residues. In nucleotides, the CDR3 is TGCAGTGCCCATTCGCGTTGGATCGACGAGCAGTACTTC. Its protein is CSAHSRWIDEQYF.

This clonotype was picked up many times. The chain has TRBV7-9 and TRBJ2-7, with D unresolved. The CDR3 covers 14 residues. The V end lost 2 bases, the J end lost 5 bases, and 13 bases lay between the germline ends. In germline, CDR1 is SEHNR, CDR2 FQNEAQ (reference sequence). In DNA, the CDR3 is TGTGCCAGCAGCTTAAGTTCGGTGACCCACGAGCAGTACTTC. Its translation: CASSLSSVTHEQYF.

This clonotype came up a few times. The V gene is TRBV3-1, the J gene TRBJ2-7, with 14 bases aligning to TRBD2. Germline CDR1 and CDR2: LGHDT and YNNKEL (reference sequence). Trimming cost V 5 bases and J 2 bases; bases outside gene matches: 5. The CDR3 runs to 16 residues. CDR3 nucleotide sequence: TGTGCCAGCAGCTCGGGACTAGCGGGAGATCCCTACGAGCAGTACTTC. Its translation is CASSSGLAGDPYEQYF.

This clonotype occurred many times. The chain combines TRBV5-5 with TRBJ2-1; D not resolved. Trimming shortened V by 0 bases and J by 0 bases, and 13 bases separated the two germline ends. The CDR3 sequence is 17 residues long. Looked up from germline, CDR1 is SGHKS and CDR2 is YYEKEE (reference sequence). CDR3 bases: TGTGCCAGCAGCTTGGTGGGCGGTCCCCCCTCCTACAATGAGCAGTTCTTC. This encodes CASSLVGGPPSYNEQFF. Full variable domain (outside the CDR3, taken from reference TRBV5-5 and TRBJ2-1): DAGVTQSPTHLIKTRGQQVTLRCSPISGHKSVSWYQQVLGQGPQFIFQYYEKEERGRGNFPDRFSARQFPNYSSELNVNALLLGDSALYLCASSLVGGPPSYNEQFFGPGTRLTVL.

This clonotype was seen a few times. The chain joins TRBV11-2 to TRBJ2-5, with 11 bases lining up with TRBD2. V lost 4 bases to trimming and J lost 5 bases; unmatched junction nucleotides: 18. This CDR3 has 19 amino acids. Per germline, CDR1 SGHAT and CDR2 FQNNGV. This CDR3 is CASSYPRGTSGALEETQYF. The CDR3 DNA is TGTGCCAGCAGCTATCCTAGGGGGACTAGCGGCGCTCTCGAGGAGACCCAGTACTTC.

This clonotype was found many times. V usage is TRBV11-2 and J usage is TRBJ1-2, with D unclear. V lost 5 bases and J lost 1, with 11 bases in between. The V gene's germline CDR1 is SGHAT and CDR2 FQNNGV. This CDR3 region has 14 residues. The CDR3 DNA is TGTGCCAGCAGCGCCATGGCCGTTAACTATGGCTACACCTTC. It translates to CASSAMAVNYGYTF. The full variable domain, rest sourced from reference TRBV11-2 and TRBJ1-2, is EAGVAQSPRYKIIEKRQSVAFWCNPISGHATLYWYQQILGQGPKLLIQFQNNGVVDDSQLPKDRFSAERLKGVDSTLKIQPAKLEDSAVYLCASSAMAVNYGYTFGSGTRLTVV.

This clonotype was counted at least ten times. V is TRBV29-1 and J is TRBJ2-2; unclear D gene. Germline values: CDR1 SQVTM, CDR2 ANQGSEA. With 6 bases removed from V and 6 bases from J, the gap between germline ends came to 8 bases. This CDR3 has 11 residues. CDR3 coding DNA: TGCAGCGTAGGGAATCCCGGGGAGCTGTTTTTT. As protein: CSVGNPGELFF.

This clonotype was counted ten times or more. The V gene is TRBV7-2, the J gene TRBJ1-1; D might be TRBD1 (5 bases). The CDR3 spans 16 residues. With 5 bases removed from V and 5 bases from J, the gap between germline ends came to 21 bases. Germline loops: CDR1 SGHTA, CDR2 FQGNSA. CDR3 DNA: TGTGCCAGCAGCCAGTTGGGGGGGGACGAGGCGACTGAAGCTTTCTTT. Its translation: CASSQLGGDEATEAFF.

This clonotype was picked up many times. V and J are TRBV20-1 and TRBJ2-5; D unclear. Trimming left V 3 bases short and J 1 base short, with 15 bases between. Germline V gene sequence: CDR1 DFQATT, CDR2 SNEGSKA (reference sequence). This CDR3 region has 15 residues. The CDR3 spells CSARQILGRQETQYF. The CDR3 DNA sequence: TGCAGTGCTAGGCAGATACTCGGACGCCAAGAGACCCAGTACTTC.

This clonotype was detected many times. The chain joins TRBV28 to TRBJ1-2, with unresolved D. This CDR3 contains 13 residues. Germline CDR1 reads MDHEN; CDR2 reads SYDVKM. Trimming pared 3 bases from V and 8 bases from J, leaving 13 bases between. The CDR3 is CASSLVTAGGYTF. The CDR3, as DNA: TGTGCCAGCAGTTTGGTTACGGCTGGGGGCTACACCTTC.